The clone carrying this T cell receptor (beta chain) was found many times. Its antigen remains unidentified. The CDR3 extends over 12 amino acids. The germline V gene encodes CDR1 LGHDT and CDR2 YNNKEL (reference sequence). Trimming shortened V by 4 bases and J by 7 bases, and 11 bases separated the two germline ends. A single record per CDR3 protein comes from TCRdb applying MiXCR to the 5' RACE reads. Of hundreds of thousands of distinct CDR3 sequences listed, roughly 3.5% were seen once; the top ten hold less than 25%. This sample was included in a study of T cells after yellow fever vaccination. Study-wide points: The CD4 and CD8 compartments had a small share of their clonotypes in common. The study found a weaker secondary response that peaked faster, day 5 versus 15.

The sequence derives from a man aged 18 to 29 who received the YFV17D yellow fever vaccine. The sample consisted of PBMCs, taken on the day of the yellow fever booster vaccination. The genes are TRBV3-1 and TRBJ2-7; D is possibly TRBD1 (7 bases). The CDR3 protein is CASSPTGREQYF. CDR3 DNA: TGTGCCAGCAGCCCGACAGGGAGGGAGCAGTACTTC.